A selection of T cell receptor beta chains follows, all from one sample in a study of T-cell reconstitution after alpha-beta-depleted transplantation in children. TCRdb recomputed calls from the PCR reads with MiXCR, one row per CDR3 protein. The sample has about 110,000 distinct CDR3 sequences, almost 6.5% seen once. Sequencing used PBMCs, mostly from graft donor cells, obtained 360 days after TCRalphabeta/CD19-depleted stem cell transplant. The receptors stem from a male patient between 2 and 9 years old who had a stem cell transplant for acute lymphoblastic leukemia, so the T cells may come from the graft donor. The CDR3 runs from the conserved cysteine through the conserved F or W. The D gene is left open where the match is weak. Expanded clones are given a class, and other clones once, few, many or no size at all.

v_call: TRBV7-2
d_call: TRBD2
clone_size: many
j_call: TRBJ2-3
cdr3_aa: CATTGTTGADTQYF
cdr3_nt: TGTGCCACTACCGGGACTACGGGCGCAGATACGCAGTATTTT

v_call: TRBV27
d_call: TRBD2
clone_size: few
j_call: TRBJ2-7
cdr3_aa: CASSAGLALYEQYF
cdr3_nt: TGTGCCAGCAGTGCGGGACTAGCACTTTACGAGCAGTACTTC

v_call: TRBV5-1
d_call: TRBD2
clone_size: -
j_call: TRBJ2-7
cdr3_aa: CASSLLGSGRASEQYF
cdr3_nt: TGCGCCAGCAGCTTGCTCGGGAGCGGGAGGGCCTCCGAGCAGTACTTC

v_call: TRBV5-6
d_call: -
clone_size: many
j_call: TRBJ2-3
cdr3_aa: CASSLADTQYF
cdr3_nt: TGTGCCAGCAGCTTGGCAGATACGCAGTATTTT

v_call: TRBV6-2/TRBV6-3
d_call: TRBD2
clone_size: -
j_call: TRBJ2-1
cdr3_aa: CASSYLLRTASGYNEQFF
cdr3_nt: TGTGCCAGCAGTTATCTCCTTCGTACGGCTAGCGGGTACAATGAGCAGTTCTTC

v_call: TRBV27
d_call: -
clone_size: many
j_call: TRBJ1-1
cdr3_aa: CASTEGAEAFF
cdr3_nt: TGTGCCAGCACCGAGGGGGCTGAAGCTTTCTTT

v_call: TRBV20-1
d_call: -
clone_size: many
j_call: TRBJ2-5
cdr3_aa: CSAIGHHQETQYF
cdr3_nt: TGCAGTGCCATAGGACACCACCAAGAGACCCAGTACTTC

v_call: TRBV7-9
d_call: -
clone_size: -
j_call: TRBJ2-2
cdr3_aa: CASTLPGNTGELFF
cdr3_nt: TGTGCCAGCACCCTCCCGGGGAACACCGGGGAGCTGTTTTTT

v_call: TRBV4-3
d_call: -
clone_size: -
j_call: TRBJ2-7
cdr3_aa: CASSQVGVHEQYF
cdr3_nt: TGCGCCAGCAGCCAAGTCGGGGTCCACGAGCAGTACTTC

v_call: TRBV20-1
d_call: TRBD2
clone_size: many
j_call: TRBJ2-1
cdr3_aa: CSAAPLAGVLYNEQFF
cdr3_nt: TGCAGTGCTGCGCCCCTGGCGGGAGTATTATACAATGAGCAGTTCTTC

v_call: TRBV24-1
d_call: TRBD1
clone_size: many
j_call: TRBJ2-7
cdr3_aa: CATSGDRSPPYEQYF
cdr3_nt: TGTGCCACCAGCGGGGACAGATCACCCCCATACGAGCAGTACTTC

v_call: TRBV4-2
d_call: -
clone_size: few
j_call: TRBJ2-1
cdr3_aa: CASSRPETYNEQFF
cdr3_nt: TGTGCCAGCAGCCGGCCGGAAACCTACAATGAGCAGTTCTTC

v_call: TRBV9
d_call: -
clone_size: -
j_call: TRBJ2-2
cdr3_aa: CASSGIARFLNTGELFF
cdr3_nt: TGTGCCAGCAGCGGAATCGCCCGCTTTTTGAACACCGGGGAGCTGTTTTTT

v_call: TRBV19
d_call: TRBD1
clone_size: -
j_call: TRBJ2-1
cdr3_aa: CASGTGGSYNEQFF
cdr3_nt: TGTGCCAGTGGGACAGGGGGGTCCTACAATGAGCAGTTCTTC

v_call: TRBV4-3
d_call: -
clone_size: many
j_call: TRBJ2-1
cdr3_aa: CASSQEPPGGRNEQFF
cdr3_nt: TGCGCCAGCAGCCAAGAACCTCCCGGCGGCCGGAATGAGCAGTTCTTC

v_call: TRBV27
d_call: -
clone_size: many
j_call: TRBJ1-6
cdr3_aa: CASSPPISYNSPLHF
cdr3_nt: TGTGCCAGCAGCCCACCGATCTCCTATAATTCACCCCTCCACTTT

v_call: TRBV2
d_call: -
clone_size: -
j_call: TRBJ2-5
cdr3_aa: CAIRGDNQETQYF
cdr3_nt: TGTGCCATCCGCGGAGACAACCAAGAGACCCAGTACTTC

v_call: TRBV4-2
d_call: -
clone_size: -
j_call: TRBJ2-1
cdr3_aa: CASSQDLDRRQFF
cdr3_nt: TGTGCCAGCAGCCAAGATCTCGACAGGAGGCAGTTCTTC

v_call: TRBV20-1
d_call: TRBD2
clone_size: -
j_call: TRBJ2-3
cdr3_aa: CGMGRGTDTQYF
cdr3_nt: TGCGGGATGGGGCGGGGGACAGATACGCAGTATTTT

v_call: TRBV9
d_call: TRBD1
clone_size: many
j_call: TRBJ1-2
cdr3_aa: CASSVSGQETSNYGYTF
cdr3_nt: TGTGCCAGCAGCGTATCGGGACAGGAAACATCTAACTATGGCTACACCTTC

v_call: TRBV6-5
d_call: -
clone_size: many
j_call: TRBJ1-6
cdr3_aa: CASSRKGPEVYNSPLHF
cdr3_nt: TGTGCCAGCAGCCGTAAGGGACCGGAGGTGTATAATTCACCCCTCCACTTT

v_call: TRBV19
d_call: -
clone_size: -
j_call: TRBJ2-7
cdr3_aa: CACGPSYEQYF
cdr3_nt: TGTGCCTGCGGTCCATCGTACGAGCAGTACTTC

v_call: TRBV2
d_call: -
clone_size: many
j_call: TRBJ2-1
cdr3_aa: CASRPLAEYNEQFF
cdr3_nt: TGTGCCAGCAGACCGTTAGCGGAGTACAATGAGCAGTTCTTC

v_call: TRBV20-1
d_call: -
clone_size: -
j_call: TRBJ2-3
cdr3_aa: CFWGQQKGLRGTQYF
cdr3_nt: TGCTTCTGGGGCCAGCAAAAGGGCCTCAGAGGCACGCAGTATTTT

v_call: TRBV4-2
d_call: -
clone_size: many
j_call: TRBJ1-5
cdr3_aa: CASSQGSRNSNQPQHF
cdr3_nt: TGTGCCAGCAGCCAAGGGTCTCGGAATAGCAATCAGCCCCAGCATTTT

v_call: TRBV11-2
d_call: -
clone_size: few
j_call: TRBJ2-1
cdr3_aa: CASSLLGGSLNEQFF
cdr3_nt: TGTGCCAGCAGCTTATTAGGGGGTTCGTTAAATGAGCAGTTCTTC

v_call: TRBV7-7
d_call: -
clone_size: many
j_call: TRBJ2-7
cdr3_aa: CASSSGTGYEQYF
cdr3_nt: TGTGCCAGCAGCAGCGGGACAGGCTACGAGCAGTACTTC

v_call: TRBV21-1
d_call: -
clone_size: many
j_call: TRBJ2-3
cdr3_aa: CANTDTQYF
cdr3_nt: TGTGCCAACACAGATACGCAGTATTTT

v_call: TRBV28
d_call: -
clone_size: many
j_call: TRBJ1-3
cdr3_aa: CASSFPGAAGNTIYF
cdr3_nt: TGTGCCAGCAGTTTCCCGGGAGCGGCCGGAAACACCATATATTTT

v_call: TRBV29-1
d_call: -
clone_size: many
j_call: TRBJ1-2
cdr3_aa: CSALAGLGGGGYTF
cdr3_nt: TGCAGCGCCTTAGCAGGTCTTGGAGGAGGTGGCTACACCTTC

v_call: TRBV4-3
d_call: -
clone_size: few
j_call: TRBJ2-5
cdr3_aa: CASSQARHVETQYF
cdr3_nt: TGCGCCAGCAGCCAAGCGAGGCACGTCGAGACCCAGTACTTC

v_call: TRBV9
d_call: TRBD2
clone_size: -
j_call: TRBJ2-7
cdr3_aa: CASSVLPGTSVSSEQYF
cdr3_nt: TGTGCCAGCAGCGTTTTGCCTGGGACTAGCGTTTCCTCCGAGCAGTACTTC

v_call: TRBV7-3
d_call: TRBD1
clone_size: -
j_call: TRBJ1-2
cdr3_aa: CASSSPGTGNGYTF
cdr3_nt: TGTGCCAGCAGCTCCCCCGGGACAGGGAATGGCTACACCTTC

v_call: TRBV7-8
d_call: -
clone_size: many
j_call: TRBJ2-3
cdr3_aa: CASSIGPNTQYF
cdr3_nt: TGTGCCAGCAGCATCGGGCCGAATACGCAGTATTTT

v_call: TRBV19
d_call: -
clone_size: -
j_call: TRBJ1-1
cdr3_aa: CATRGGYTEAFF
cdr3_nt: TGTGCCACCCGGGGGGGATACACTGAAGCTTTCTTT

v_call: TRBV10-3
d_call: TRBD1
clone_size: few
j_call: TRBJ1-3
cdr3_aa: CAIRTGVRSGNTIYF
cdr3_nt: TGTGCCATCAGAACAGGGGTGAGGAGCGGAAACACCATATATTTT

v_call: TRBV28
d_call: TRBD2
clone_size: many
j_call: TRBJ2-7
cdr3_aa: CASSLLAGAAYEQYF
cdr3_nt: TGTGCCAGCAGTTTACTAGCGGGGGCCGCCTACGAGCAGTACTTC

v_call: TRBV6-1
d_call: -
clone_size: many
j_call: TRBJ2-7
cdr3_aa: CASKEDVPYEQYF
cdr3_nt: TGTGCCAGCAAGGAAGACGTCCCCTACGAGCAGTACTTC

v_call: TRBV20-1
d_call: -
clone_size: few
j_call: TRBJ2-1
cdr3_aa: CSPRDLYNEQFF
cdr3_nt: TGCAGTCCACGGGACTTATACAATGAGCAGTTCTTC

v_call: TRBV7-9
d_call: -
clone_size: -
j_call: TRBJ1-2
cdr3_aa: CASSLPREGSRYGYTF
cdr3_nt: TGTGCCAGCAGCTTACCGCGGGAGGGATCCCGCTATGGCTACACCTTC